Following are 17 T cell receptor beta chains from one sample sequenced in a study of blood T cell repertoires in COVID-19. Generated by immunoSEQ multiplex PCR, the TCRdb table keeps only in-frame clones and is missing some. The table lists approximately 260,000 clones, around 90% of them singletons, with roughly 10% in the top ten. Sample: peripheral blood. All receptors derive from a woman in her 70s with COVID-19, enrolled during active disease.

This chain connects TRBV7-3 to TRBJ1-6, with D tentatively TRBD1 (5 bases). CDR1 SGHTA and CDR2 FQGTGA come from the germline V gene. The CDR3 runs 15 residues. Trimming removed 5 bases at V and 7 bases at J, with 15 bases between. CDR3 protein: CASSLSGTTNSPLHF. In DNA, the CDR3 is TGTGCCAGCAGCCTATCGGGGACTACCAATTCACCCCTCCACTTT.

The rearrangement links TRBV7-6 to TRBJ2-7; 12 bases map to TRBD2. Trimming removed 5 bases from V and 5 bases from J; junction bases left unmatched: 10. The CDR3 spans 16 residues. CDR1 is SGHVS and CDR2 is FNYEAQ in the germline V gene. CDR3 loop: CASSPALAGGPDEQYF. The DNA for the CDR3 is TGTGCCAGCAGCCCAGCCCTAGCGGGAGGGCCCGACGAGCAGTACTTC.

The table lists this clone with a few counts. The same CDR3 is also encoded by other DNA sequences in this sample. The chain carries TRBV7-3 and TRBJ2-1; unclear D gene. V was pared by 1 base and J by 6 bases, with 4 bases between. CDR1 is SGHTA, CDR2 FQGTGA, per germline. The CDR3 has 12 residues. The CDR3 bases are TGTGCCAGCAGCTTAAGCGGCAATGAGCAGTTCTTC. Translation: CASSLSGNEQFF. The variable domain in full, completed from reference TRBV7-3 and TRBJ2-1, reads GAGVSQTPSNKVTEKGKYVELRCDPISGHTALYWYRQSLGQGPEFLIYFQGTGAADDSGLPNDRFFAVRPEGSVSTLKIQRTERGDSAVYLCASSLSGNEQFFGPGTRLTVL.

The chain is built from TRBV7-9 and TRBJ2-3; 9 bases are shared with TRBD2. This CDR3 has 15 residues. Germline values: CDR1 SEHNR, CDR2 FQNEAQ (reference sequence). Losses at the gene ends were 1 base for V and 4 bases for J; bases not matched to a gene: 3. The chain's CDR3 is CASSLVRLAADTQYF. The DNA of the CDR3 is TGTGCCAGCAGCTTAGTTCGACTAGCGGCAGATACGCAGTATTTT.

The gene calls are TRBV10-3 and TRBJ1-5; 7 nucleotides align to TRBD1. Unmatched junction bases numbered 7, after V lost 7 bases and J lost 1 base. CDR3 length: 15 amino acids. Germline V lookup: CDR1 ENHRY, CDR2 SYGVKD. The CDR3 spells CAIKRGPGSNQPQHF. In DNA form, the CDR3 reads TGTGCCATCAAGAGGGGGCCGGGCAGCAATCAGCCCCAGCATTTT.

There are a few counts of this clone. This chain links TRBV7-2 with TRBJ2-2, with 9 bases lining up with TRBD2. The CDR3 has 15 amino acids. Trimming at V came to 5 bases and at J to 2 bases, leaving 3 bases not matched to a gene. Germline-derived CDR1 and CDR2 are SGHTA and FQGNSA. Written as DNA, the CDR3 is TGTGCCAGCAGCCCTAGCGGGAAAAACACCGGGGAGCTGTTTTTT. It specifies CASSPSGKNTGELFF.

This chain joins TRBV4-1 and TRBJ1-2; D might be TRBD1 (5 bases). V was clipped by 0 bases and J by 4 bases, with 15 bases between them. This CDR3 region has 16 residues. Germline CDR1 and CDR2: MGHRA and YSYEKL. CDR3 residues: CASSQDGIRGTYGYTF. DNA of the CDR3: TGCGCCAGCAGCCAAGACGGGATCCGGGGGACCTATGGCTACACCTTC.

The chain joins TRBV4-1 to TRBJ2-5; perhaps TRBD1 as D (5 bases). The CDR3 has 17 residues. Germline CDR1 reads MGHRA; CDR2 reads YSYEKL. V was trimmed by 0 bases and J by 2 bases, leaving 16 bases between them. CDR3 protein: CASSQDLGRAMQETQYF. The CDR3 DNA reads as TGCGCCAGCAGCCAAGATCTGGGCAGGGCCATGCAAGAGACCCAGTACTTC.

CDR3: CASSLEAGGPREQFF. CDR3 nucleotides: TGTGCCAGCAGCTTGGAAGCGGGAGGGCCCCGGGAGCAGTTCTTC. The V call is TRBV5-4, the J call TRBJ2-1; 10 nucleotides align to TRBD2. CDR1 and CDR2 (germline): SGHNT, YYREEE (reference sequence). J gave up 10 bases and V 0 bases, and 7 bases lay outside the gene matches. There are 15 residues in the CDR3.

The rearrangement joins TRBV11-3 to TRBJ2-7; 9 bases map to TRBD1. CDR1 is SGHNT, CDR2 YENEEA, per germline. This CDR3 spans 15 amino acids. Losses at the gene ends were 4 bases for V and 6 bases for J; bases not matched to a gene: 10. Here the CDR3 reads CASSSRDRDSGEQYF. The DNA of the CDR3 is TGTGCCAGCAGCTCCCGGGACAGGGACTCTGGCGAGCAGTACTTC.

The chain has TRBV12-3 or TRBV12-4 and TRBJ2-1; D uncertain. V gave up 7 bases and J gave up 4 bases, with 8 bases separating them. CDR3 length: 12 residues. The CDR3 bases are TGTGCCAGCACAATTCAGTACAATGAGCAGTTCTTC. Residues: CASTIQYNEQFF.

This chain connects TRBV29-1 to TRBJ1-3; D is unclear. Deletions cut 3 bases from V and 0 bases from J, with 6 bases between. This CDR3 is 13 amino acids long. Germline CDR1 is SQVTM and CDR2 is ANQGSEA. The CDR3 sequence is CSVEGSSGNTIYF. The CDR3 DNA follows: TGCAGCGTTGAGGGGAGCTCTGGAAACACCATATATTTT.

CDR3 protein: CAWSIGLAGGSEQYF. DNA for the CDR3: TGTGCCTGGAGCATAGGACTAGCGGGAGGAAGCGAGCAGTACTTC. The chain combines TRBV30 with TRBJ2-7; 14 bases agree with TRBD2. J was trimmed by 6 bases and V by 3 bases; bases with no gene match: 7. Germline assignment: CDR1 GTSNPN and CDR2 SVGIG (reference sequence). The CDR3 has 15 residues. Based on the CDR3 plus reference TRBV30 and TRBJ2-7, the full variable domain is SQTIHQWPATLVQPVGSPLSLECTVEGTSNPNLYWYRQAAGRGLQLLFYSVGIGQISSEVPQNLSASRPQDRQFILSSKKLLLSDSGFYLCAWSIGLAGGSEQYFGPGTRLTVT.

V is TRBV6-5 and J is TRBJ1-5; D gene unclear. Germline values: CDR1 MNHEY, CDR2 SVGAGI. Trimming stripped 2 bases from V and 0 bases from J, with 11 bases between. The CDR3 is made up of 16 amino acids. CDR3 in DNA: TGTGCCAGCAGTTACCGCAACAGAAATAGCAATCAGCCCCAGCATTTT. Translated: CASSYRNRNSNQPQHF.

This clone was observed once. V is TRBV2 and J is TRBJ2-1; 10 bases match TRBD2. The CDR3 loop spans 17 amino acids. Germline V CDR1 and CDR2: SNHLY, FYNNEI. V trimming: 4 bases; J trimming: 0 bases; junction bases outside the gene matches: 6. The CDR3: CASSVRTSGDSYNEQFF. Here the CDR3 DNA reads TGTGCCAGCAGTGTGCGGACTAGCGGCGACTCCTACAATGAGCAGTTCTTC.

The gene calls are TRBV28 and TRBJ2-3; tentatively, D is TRBD2 (5 bases). The germline V gene encodes CDR1 MDHEN and CDR2 SYDVKM. The V gene lost 2 bases and the J gene lost 1 base, with 22 bases spanning the gap. This CDR3 contains 19 residues. The CDR3 nucleotides read TGTGCCAGCAGTTTAATTACGATTGGTCCTAGCTCGGGCACAGATACGCAGTATTTT. Translating it yields CASSLITIGPSSGTDTQYF.

The V gene is TRBV6-5, the J gene TRBJ2-7, with TRBD1 matching over 7 bases. V gave up 7 bases and J gave up 3 bases; unmatched junction bases: 12. This CDR3 is built from 15 residues. Germline V gives CDR1 MNHEY, CDR2 SVGAGI. CDR3: CASKETGTAIYEQYF. The CDR3 DNA reads as TGTGCCAGCAAAGAAACCGGGACAGCGATCTACGAGCAGTACTTC.